This T cell receptor beta chain was documented in a study of OX40 agonist ivuxolimab in advanced cancers. Study context: A male proportion of over 70% was recorded, with mean age around 64 years and range 23 to 79. Overall study findings and caveats: Researchers did not establish what antigens the expanded peripheral T cells target. At doses 0.1 to 3.0 mg/kg, CD4+ and CD8+ clones expanded.

The protocol was immunoSEQ multiplex PCR, while the TCRdb copy is restricted to in-frame clones and leaves out a portion. The sample has about 74,000 clones, around four fifths seen once. V shed 0 bases and J shed 1 base, with 7 bases lying between them. The CDR3 spans 15 residues. Looked up from germline, CDR1 is MNHNY and CDR2 is SVGAGI (reference sequence). Sampling times: baseline, cycle 4 day 1, cycle 7 day 1. Turning to this clone: Its specificity is not known.

This sequence originates from an adult with an advanced solid tumor such as melanoma, head and neck, liver or kidney cancer. The material was CD4+ or CD8+ T cells sorted from blood, obtained in a trial of the OX40 agonist ivuxolimab. The chain uses TRBV6-6 and TRBJ1-5; D gene uncertain. CDR3 in amino acids: CASSYSMRSNQPQHF. In DNA, the CDR3 is TGTGCCAGCAGTTACTCGATGCGGAGCAATCAGCCCCAGCATTTT.